The 11 T cell receptor beta chains reported below all come from one sample, sequenced in a study of beta chain features in type 1 diabetes. Investigators reverse transcribed all isolated RNA, so they sequenced expressed TCRB transcripts. Produced via immunoSEQ multiplex PCR; TCRdb's table is partial and in-frame only. The data show 500,000 to 700,000 clones, less than 20% seen once. Source material: naive CD4+ T cells from blood. The receptors derive from a man aged 18-30 years in good health.

The genes are TRBV6-5 and TRBJ2-3; a weak D match, TRBD1 (6 bases). V lost 2 bases and J 8 bases, leaving 17 bases between the germline ends. The germline V gene has CDR1 MNHEY and CDR2 SVGAGI. The CDR3 sequence is 15 residues long. CDR3 in amino acids: CASSYRTAHLATQYF. CDR3 coding DNA: TGTGCCAGCAGTTACCGGACAGCTCACCTTGCTACGCAGTATTTT.

With respect to this clone: Within the sample, other DNA sequences also encode this same CDR3. The chain links TRBV7-2 to TRBJ2-7; 7 bases map to TRBD1. This CDR3 region has 13 residues. The V and J ends lost 7 bases and 6 bases, in that order; junction bases with no gene match: 9. The germline V gene encodes CDR1 SGHTA and CDR2 FQGNSA. Written as DNA, the CDR3 is TGTGCCAGCAACCCGACAGGGATTTTCGAGCAGTACTTC. Translated: CASNPTGIFEQYF.

This clone has more than one count but fewer than ten. The chain joins TRBV15 to TRBJ1-5; D is undetermined. The germline gives CDR1 LNHNV, CDR2 YYDKDF (reference sequence). V lost 4 bases and J 7 bases, leaving 11 bases between the germline ends. The length of the CDR3 is 13 residues. CDR3 sequence (DNA): TGTGCCACCAGCACCTGGCCTGGGCAGCCCCAGCATTTT. It codes for CATSTWPGQPQHF.

This clone has more than one count but fewer than ten. J is TRBJ2-3 and V is TRBV7-2; TRBD2 matches 11 bases. V lost 2 bases to trimming and J lost 3 bases; unmatched junction nucleotides: 4. CDR3 length equals 16 residues. Germline CDR1 SGHTA, CDR2 FQGNSA. CDR3 sequence (DNA): TGTGCCAGCAGCTTACTAGCGGGGGGCGTGACAGATACGCAGTATTTT. This sequence encodes CASSLLAGGVTDTQYF.

This clone occurred a few times. The chain couples TRBV18 to TRBJ1-3, with D hard to call. Trimming left V 2 bases short and J 2 bases short, with 4 bases between. This CDR3 region has 13 residues. In germline, CDR1 is KGHSH, CDR2 LQKENI. CDR3 loop: CASSPGPGNTIYF. CDR3 DNA: TGTGCCAGCTCACCAGGGCCTGGAAACACCATATATTTT.

The chain employs TRBV19 and TRBJ1-5; TRBD1 might be the D (6 bases). Germline loops: CDR1 LNHDA, CDR2 SQIVND (reference sequence). With 7 bases removed from V and 3 bases from J, the gap between germline ends came to 16 bases. CDR3 size: 15 residues. The CDR3 sequence is CASIVTGQLNQPQHF. The CDR3 DNA follows: TGTGCCAGTATCGTAACCGGACAGCTCAATCAGCCCCAGCATTTT.

This clone was counted only a few times. This chain joins TRBV4-3 and TRBJ2-3; 12 nucleotides line up with TRBD2. The CDR3 contains 18 residues. Germline loops: CDR1 LGHNA, CDR2 YSLEER. J was trimmed by 1 base and V by 1 base; bases with no gene match: 6. CDR3 DNA sequence: TGCGCCAGCAGCCAAGGGCTAGCGGGGGGGCTCCGCACAGATACGCAGTATTTT. It codes for CASSQGLAGGLRTDTQYF.

This clone was seen more than once but under ten times. CDR3 amino acids: CASSHSQGPNQPQHF. The CDR3 coding sequence is TGTGCCAGCAGCCACTCCCAGGGGCCTAATCAGCCCCAGCATTTT. The V call is TRBV4-2, the J call TRBJ1-5, with a weak D call TRBD1 (6 bases). V was clipped by 3 bases and J by 4 bases, with 13 bases between them. Germline CDR1 is LGHNA and CDR2 is YNFKEQ. The CDR3 spans 15 residues.

This clone was detected only a few times. This rearrangement joins TRBV18 to TRBJ1-4, with 9 bases aligning to TRBD1. The germline V gene has CDR1 KGHSH and CDR2 LQKENI. This CDR3 spans 14 amino acids. V trimming: 6 bases; J trimming: 11 bases; junction bases outside the gene matches: 10. The CDR3 loop reads CASSPVETGGKLFF. CDR3 DNA sequence: TGTGCCAGCTCTCCCGTCGAGACAGGGGGGAAACTGTTTTTT.

This clone was counted between two and nine times. The chain employs TRBV5-1 and TRBJ2-5, with TRBD2 matching over 7 bases. CDR3 size: 13 residues. With V trimmed by 3 bases and J by 5 bases, 4 bases remained unmatched. Germline lookup yields CDR1 SGHRS and CDR2 YFSETQ. The DNA for the CDR3 is TGCGCCAGCAGCTCCATGGGAGGGGAGACCCAGTACTTC. Translated, it gives CASSSMGGETQYF.

The rearrangement links TRBV10-3 to TRBJ1-2; D is unclear. The V and J ends lost 6 bases and 0 bases respectively, with 5 bases between them. Germline-derived CDR1 and CDR2 are ENHRY and SYGVKD. The CDR3 is 12 amino acids. CDR3 bases: TGTGCCATCAGGCTGACTAACTATGGCTACACCTTC. It codes for CAIRLTNYGYTF.